This passage covers 13 T cell receptor beta chains from one sample sequenced in a study of chemoradiotherapy in HPV16-positive cancers. The data were produced by immunoSEQ multiplex PCR, yet TCRdb's version contains in-frame clones alone and is incomplete. This sample has 460 or so clones, with roughly four fifths found just once. Material: tumor tissue, obtained from a patient who underwent chemoradiotherapy. Receptor source: a human donor with HPV-associated anogenital cancer.

V and J are TRBV28 and TRBJ2-3; TRBD2 might be the D (6 bases). Trimming cost V 3 bases and J 0 bases, with 10 bases left between them. Germline CDR1 MDHEN, CDR2 SYDVKM. This CDR3 comprises 15 residues. The CDR3 nucleotides read TGTGCCAGCAGTTTTAGCGGAGCTAGCACAGATACGCAGTATTTT. It codes for CASSFSGASTDTQYF.

The CDR3 DNA reads as TGTGCCAGCAGTTTAGACAGCTCTGGGGCCAACGTCCTGACTTTC. Encoded protein: CASSLDSSGANVLTF. The J gene is TRBJ2-6, the V gene TRBV28; a possible D gene is TRBD1 (5 bases). V was pared by 2 bases and J by 0 bases, with 5 bases between. This CDR3 comprises 15 residues. Germline values: CDR1 MDHEN, CDR2 SYDVKM.

The gene calls are TRBV5-4 and TRBJ2-7, with D tentatively TRBD2 (5 bases). The ends were cut back, 4 bases at V and 2 bases at J, with 13 bases in the middle. Germline V gives CDR1 SGHNT, CDR2 YYREEE (reference sequence). The CDR3 length is 14 residues. CDR3 DNA sequence: TGTGCCAGCAGCGGTAACGGGAAACCCTACGAGCAGTACTTC. It specifies CASSGNGKPYEQYF.

The V gene is TRBV7-2, the J gene TRBJ1-1, with 7 bases lining up with TRBD1. With 6 bases clipped from V and 7 bases from J, the junction kept 11 bases outside the gene matches. Germline CDR1 SGHTA, CDR2 FQGNSA. This CDR3 is built from 14 residues. This chain's CDR3 is CASSLETGRGEAFF. CDR3 nucleotide sequence: TGTGCCAGCAGTCTAGAGACAGGGCGAGGTGAAGCTTTCTTT.

The chain is built from TRBV7-2 and TRBJ2-1; tentative D call: TRBD2 (5 bases). The V end was cut by 5 bases, the J end by 9 bases, with 11 bases between. CDR1 and CDR2 (germline): SGHTA, FQGNSA. This CDR3 has 12 residues. CDR3 in amino acids: CASSDYEVEQFF. CDR3 bases: TGTGCCAGCAGCGACTACGAGGTTGAGCAGTTCTTC.

CDR3 sequence: CASRQGRNQPQHF. In nucleotides, the CDR3 is TGTGCCAGCCGTCAGGGCCGCAATCAGCCCCAGCATTTT. This chain links TRBV19 with TRBJ1-5; D might be TRBD1 (5 bases). Germline assignment: CDR1 LNHDA and CDR2 SQIVND (reference sequence). V lost 9 bases, J lost 2 bases, and 11 bases lay in between. CDR3 length: 13 amino acids.

This clone showed up just once. In DNA form, the CDR3 reads TGTGCCAGCAGCTCAAAGCGGGACCCAGATACGCAGTATTTT. Its translation: CASSSKRDPDTQYF. This sequence joins TRBV5-4 and TRBJ2-3, with 7 bases fitting TRBD2. V lost 3 bases to trimming and J lost 4 bases; unmatched junction nucleotides: 5. Germline V gives CDR1 SGHNT, CDR2 YYREEE (reference sequence). The CDR3 consists of 14 residues. The variable domain in full, with the rest retrieved from reference TRBV5-4 and TRBJ2-3, is ETGVTQSPTHLIKTRGQQVTLRCSSQSGHNTVSWYQQALGQGPQFIFQYYREEENGRGNFPPRFSGLQFPNYSSELNVNALELDDSALYLCASSSKRDPDTQYFGPGTRLTVL.

This chain connects TRBV6-1 to TRBJ2-7; a weak D match, TRBD1 (6 bases). The germline gives CDR1 MNHNS, CDR2 SASEGT. CDR3 length: 15 residues. V lost 0 bases to trimming and J lost 3 bases, with 12 bases between them. The CDR3 DNA reads as TGTGCCAGCAGTGAAGCGCTTCGGACAGTCTACGAGCAGTACTTC. It specifies CASSEALRTVYEQYF.

V gene TRBV11-2 combines with J gene TRBJ2-7; D call uncertain. Germline values: CDR1 SGHAT, CDR2 FQNNGV. Trimming stripped 0 bases from V and 5 bases from J, with 8 bases between. This CDR3 region has 13 residues. For the CDR3, the DNA is TGTGCCAGCAGCTTAGATCTAAAGGACGAGCAGTACTTC. Protein product: CASSLDLKDEQYF.

V gene TRBV10-3 combines with J gene TRBJ1-3; no reliable D call. V lost 6 bases to trimming and J lost 2 bases, with 8 bases between them. The CDR3 spans 13 residues. The germline V gene has CDR1 ENHRY and CDR2 SYGVKD. Here the CDR3 DNA reads TGTGCCATCAGCCAAATAACTGGAAACACCATATATTTT. It codes for CAISQITGNTIYF.

The chain combines TRBV15 with TRBJ2-7; D may be TRBD2 (6 bases). CDR3 length: 16 amino acids. Deletions cut 1 base from V and 2 bases from J, with 15 bases between. Germline CDR1 and CDR2: LNHNV and YYDKDF (reference sequence). CDR3 sequence: CATSRAGAANTYEQYF. In DNA, the CDR3 is TGTGCCACCAGCAGAGCGGGAGCGGCTAATACCTACGAGCAGTACTTC.

The genes are TRBV7-8 and TRBJ2-2; D not resolved. Germline CDR1 and CDR2: SGHVS and FQNEAQ. The CDR3 has 16 residues. Trimming left V 5 bases short and J 0 bases short, with 13 bases between. The CDR3 region is CASSAYSHSNTGELFF. CDR3 nucleotides: TGTGCCAGCAGCGCCTATAGCCACTCGAACACCGGGGAGCTGTTTTTT.

CDR3 nucleotides: TGTGCCAGCAAGGCGCGGGGAACCACCGGGGAGCTGTTTTTT. Encoded protein: CASKARGTTGELFF. This chain uses TRBV11-3 with TRBJ2-2, with D tentatively TRBD2 (6 bases). This CDR3 has 14 residues. Between the trimmed V and J ends, which lost 7 bases and 4 bases, there was a span of 13 bases. Germline CDR1 reads SGHNT; CDR2 reads YENEEA.